These 23 T cell receptor beta chains originate from one sample sequenced in a study of CD8+ T cells in alopecia areata. Treatment indicated: oral pan-JAK inhibitor, 5-10 mg twice daily. Investigators isolated RNA and reverse transcribed it into cDNA to act as the sequencing template. Sequencing used immunoSEQ multiplex PCR; TCRdb keeps in-frame clones, though not all of them. Among around 190,000 clones listed, 50% to 75% were seen once. The sample was CD4+ T cells sorted from blood, taken at week 4, from a patient treated with tofacitinib. Receptors were obtained from a human donor with alopecia areata.

The chain couples TRBV6-1 to TRBJ2-7; 10 nucleotides align to TRBD2. Per germline, CDR1 MNHNS and CDR2 SASEGT. Germline trimming cut 5 bases from V and 4 bases from J; bases unmatched to any gene: 8. The CDR3 is 15 amino acids. CDR3 DNA sequence: TGTGCCAGCAGTATGATAGCGGGGGGCGAGTACGAGCAGTACTTC. Amino acid sequence: CASSMIAGGEYEQYF.

This rearrangement joins TRBV6-5 to TRBJ1-6; 8 bases map to TRBD1. Germline CDR1 and CDR2: MNHEY and SVGAGI. CDR3 length: 16 residues. The trim removed 0 bases at V and 9 bases at J, leaving 7 bases unmatched. The CDR3 protein is CASSYSNRGTGSPLHF. CDR3 nucleotide sequence: TGTGCCAGCAGTTACTCAAACAGGGGGACGGGTTCACCCCTCCACTTT.

This sequence joins TRBV11-2 and TRBJ1-2; TRBD1 is a possible D gene (5 bases). Trimming cost V 1 base and J 6 bases, with 9 bases left between them. Germline CDR1 and CDR2: SGHAT and FQNNGV. This CDR3 comprises 13 residues. CDR3 DNA: TGTGCCAGCAGCTTAGGGGCAGGGAATGGCTACACCTTC. This sequence encodes CASSLGAGNGYTF.

V usage is TRBV19 and J usage is TRBJ1-2; unclear D gene. V was trimmed by 4 bases and J by 10 bases, leaving 7 bases between them. The CDR3 has 10 residues. The V gene's germline CDR1 is LNHDA and CDR2 SQIVND (reference sequence). DNA for the CDR3: TGTGCCAGTAGTACGTTCGTCTACACCTTC. Encoded protein: CASSTFVYTF.

This clone came up once. This chain joins TRBV6-5 and TRBJ1-6; D uncertain. The germline gives CDR1 MNHEY, CDR2 SVGAGI. The CDR3 is 13 amino acids. The ends were cut back, 4 bases at V and 9 bases at J, with 10 bases in the middle. The CDR3 reads CASSSSRGSPLHF. CDR3 in DNA: TGTGCCAGCAGTTCGAGCCGTGGTTCACCCCTCCACTTT.

The J gene is TRBJ1-6, the V gene TRBV5-1; 7 positions agree with TRBD1. The CDR3 is made up of 18 amino acids. With 4 bases clipped from V and 0 bases from J, the junction kept 10 bases outside the gene matches. Per the germline V gene, CDR1 is SGHRS and CDR2 is YFSETQ. CDR3 loop: CASSPQGQASSYNSPLHF. Here the CDR3 DNA reads TGCGCCAGCAGCCCCCAAGGACAGGCGAGCTCCTATAATTCACCCCTCCACTTT.

The chain uses TRBV25-1 and TRBJ2-1; possibly TRBD2 for D (6 bases). Germline lookup yields CDR1 MGHDK and CDR2 SYGVNS. CDR3 size: 13 residues. Trimming cost V 4 bases and J 9 bases, with 13 bases left between them. The CDR3 protein is CASSGQVGGEQFF. The CDR3 DNA is TGTGCCAGCAGTGGGCAGGTCGGGGGTGAGCAGTTCTTC. Full variable domain (remainder filled in from reference TRBV25-1 and TRBJ2-1): EADIYQTPRYLVIGTGKKITLECSQTMGHDKMYWYQQDPGMELHLIHYSYGVNSTEKGDLSSESTVSRIRTEHFPLTLESARPSHTSQYLCASSGQVGGEQFFGPGTRLTVL.

The chain uses TRBV7-2 and TRBJ2-3; D gene uncertain. This CDR3 region has 14 residues. The V end was cut by 4 bases, the J end by 4 bases, with 12 bases between. CDR1 is SGHTA and CDR2 is FQGNSA in the germline V gene. The CDR3: CASSSSPPADTQYF. The CDR3, as DNA: TGTGCCAGCAGCTCTAGTCCCCCGGCAGATACGCAGTATTTT.

The chain recombines TRBV7-9 with TRBJ1-1; D might be TRBD1 (5 bases). Germline CDR1 and CDR2: SEHNR and FQNEAQ (reference sequence). With 5 bases removed from V and 0 bases from J, the gap between germline ends came to 13 bases. The CDR3 runs to 15 residues. As DNA, the CDR3 is TGTGCCAGCAGCGAAAAAGGGGCCATGAACACTGAAGCTTTCTTT. Amino acids: CASSEKGAMNTEAFF.

The chain couples TRBV5-1 to TRBJ1-2; TRBD1 matches at 10 bases. CDR1 is SGHRS and CDR2 is YFSETQ in the germline V gene. The J segment lost 6 bases and the V segment lost 2 bases, leaving 1 base of the junction unmatched. This CDR3 is 13 amino acids long. The CDR3 nucleotides are TGCGCCAGCAGCTTCGGGACAGGGGATGGCTACACCTTC. Residues: CASSFGTGDGYTF.

The J gene is TRBJ1-1, the V gene TRBV6-5, with D tentatively TRBD1 (6 bases). Trimming left V 2 bases short and J 1 base short, with 11 bases between. Germline V gene data show CDR1 as MNHEY and CDR2 as SVGAGI. The CDR3 spans 15 residues. The CDR3 DNA is TGTGCCAGCAGTTACGCCCCACAGGGGAACACTGAAGCTTTCTTT. Amino acids: CASSYAPQGNTEAFF.

The gene calls are TRBV7-8 and TRBJ2-6; tentative D call: TRBD2 (5 bases). CDR3 length: 17 residues. The germline gives CDR1 SGHVS, CDR2 FQNEAQ. The ends were cut back, 1 base at V and 2 bases at J, with 12 bases in the middle. Here the CDR3 DNA reads TGTGCCAGCAGCTTAGAAGAGGGTACGGCTGGGGCCAACGTCCTGACTTTC. As protein: CASSLEEGTAGANVLTF.

The chain employs TRBV15 and TRBJ2-5, with 10 bases lining up with TRBD1. The length of the CDR3 is 16 residues. J gave up 5 bases and V 3 bases, and 9 bases lay outside the gene matches. The germline CDR1 and CDR2 sequences are LNHNV and YYDKDF (reference sequence). The CDR3 sequence is CATSSDPGQGWETQYF. In DNA form, the CDR3 reads TGTGCCACCAGCAGTGATCCGGGACAGGGGTGGGAGACCCAGTACTTC.

This chain links TRBV7-8 with TRBJ2-5; D is unresolved. Deletions cut 5 bases from V and 0 bases from J, with 10 bases between. The CDR3 contains 14 residues. Germline V gene lookup returns CDR1 SGHVS and CDR2 FQNEAQ. CDR3 coding DNA: TGTGCCAGCAGCCCAGTCGGGTACCAAGAGACCCAGTACTTC. Protein sequence: CASSPVGYQETQYF.

A few counts support this clone. The genes are TRBV5-8 and TRBJ2-3, with 8 bases aligning to TRBD2. CDR1 and CDR2 from the germline V gene are SGHTS and YDEGEE. Trimming removed 1 base from V and 4 bases from J; junction bases left unmatched: 5. The CDR3 contains 15 residues. For the CDR3, the DNA is TGTGCCAGCAGCTTGACGGGGGGGCGGGCAGATACGCAGTATTTT. This translates into CASSLTGGRADTQYF.

V usage is TRBV4-3 and J usage is TRBJ2-2, with no clear D. V lost 0 bases and J 8 bases, leaving 10 bases between the germline ends. The CDR3 has 14 amino acids. CDR1 is LGHNA and CDR2 is YSLEER in the germline V gene. Written as DNA, the CDR3 is TGCGCCAGCAGCCAAGAAATGAGCTCGGGGGAGCTGTTTTTT. Amino acids: CASSQEMSSGELFF.

The chain recombines TRBV7-2 with TRBJ2-7; 7 positions agree with TRBD1. V trimming: 7 bases; J trimming: 0 bases; junction bases outside the gene matches: 6. There are 14 residues in the CDR3. Germline assignment: CDR1 SGHTA and CDR2 FQGNSA. CDR3 DNA: TGTGCCAGCATGCTGACAGGGAGCTCCTACGAGCAGTACTTC. Amino acids: CASMLTGSSYEQYF.

A word on this clone: Other nucleotide sequences from this sample produce the same CDR3. V and J are TRBV5-1 and TRBJ1-1; 7 bases map to TRBD1. The germline gives CDR1 SGHRS, CDR2 YFSETQ. The J segment lost 3 bases and the V segment lost 3 bases, leaving 2 bases of the junction unmatched. This CDR3 has 13 amino acids. Written as DNA, the CDR3 is TGCGCCAGCAGCTCCACAGGGGACACTGAAGCTTTCTTT. This translates into CASSSTGDTEAFF.

This chain uses TRBV6-6 with TRBJ2-5; D is undetermined. Germline V gene lookup returns CDR1 MNHNY and CDR2 SVGAGI (reference sequence). Trimming removed 8 bases at V and 5 bases at J, with 21 bases between. This CDR3 region has 15 residues. The CDR3 nucleotides read TGTGCCAGCTCCCATCCGGGCCTTAATCGGGAGACCCAGTACTTC. Translation gives CASSHPGLNRETQYF.

The chain links TRBV25-1 to TRBJ1-1; TRBD1 is a possible D gene (6 bases). CDR3 length equals 14 residues. V dropped 7 bases and J dropped 7 bases, with 19 bases sitting between them. The germline V gene has CDR1 MGHDK and CDR2 SYGVNS. CDR3 in amino acids: CASTQTGFFVEAFF. DNA for the CDR3: TGTGCCAGCACCCAGACAGGCTTTTTCGTTGAAGCTTTCTTT.

The V gene is TRBV4-3, the J gene TRBJ1-6, with TRBD1 as a possible D gene (5 bases). There are 14 residues in the CDR3. V lost 1 base, J lost 7 bases, and 8 bases lay in between. Germline lookup yields CDR1 LGHNA and CDR2 YSLEER. The CDR3 protein is CASSQGTMNSPLHF. Here the CDR3 DNA reads TGCGCCAGCAGCCAAGGGACAATGAATTCACCCCTCCACTTT.

This chain links TRBV28 with TRBJ1-6; D unresolved. The V and J ends lost 5 bases and 0 bases respectively, with 8 bases between them. This CDR3 has 15 residues. Germline-derived CDR1 and CDR2 are MDHEN and SYDVKM. The CDR3 loop is CASSGGSSYNSPLHF. The CDR3 nucleotides read TGTGCCAGCAGTGGAGGGAGCTCCTATAATTCACCCCTCCACTTT.

The genes are TRBV5-4 and TRBJ1-2, with D uncertain. The CDR3 has 14 amino acids. CDR1 and CDR2 (germline): SGHNT, YYREEE (reference sequence). V was shortened by 1 base and J by 0 bases, with 7 bases between the two germline ends. In DNA form, the CDR3 reads TGTGCCAGCAGCTTGCAGCAGACTAACTATGGCTACACCTTC. Translating it yields CASSLQQTNYGYTF.